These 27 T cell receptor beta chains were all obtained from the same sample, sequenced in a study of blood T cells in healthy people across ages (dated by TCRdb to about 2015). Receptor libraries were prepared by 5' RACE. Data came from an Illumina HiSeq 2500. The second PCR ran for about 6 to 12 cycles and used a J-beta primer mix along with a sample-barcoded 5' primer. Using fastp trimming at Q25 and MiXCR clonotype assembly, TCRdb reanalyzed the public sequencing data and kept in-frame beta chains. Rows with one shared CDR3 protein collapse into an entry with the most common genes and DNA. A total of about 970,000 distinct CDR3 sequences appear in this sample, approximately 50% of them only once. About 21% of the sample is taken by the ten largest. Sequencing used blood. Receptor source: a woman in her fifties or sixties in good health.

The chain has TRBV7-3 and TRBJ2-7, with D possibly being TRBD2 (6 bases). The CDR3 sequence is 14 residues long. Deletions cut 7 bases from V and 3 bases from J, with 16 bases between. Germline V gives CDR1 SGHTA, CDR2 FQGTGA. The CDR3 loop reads CASTSTGSVYEQYF. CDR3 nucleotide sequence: TGTGCCAGCACCTCTACCGGGAGTGTCTACGAGCAGTACTTC.

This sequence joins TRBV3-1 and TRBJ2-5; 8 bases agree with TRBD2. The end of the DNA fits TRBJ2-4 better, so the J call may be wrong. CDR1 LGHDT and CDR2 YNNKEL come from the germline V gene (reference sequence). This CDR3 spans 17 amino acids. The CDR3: CASSQDTSGIAKNIQYF. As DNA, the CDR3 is TGTGCCAGCAGCCAAGATACTAGCGGAATAGCCAAAAACATTCAGTACTTC.

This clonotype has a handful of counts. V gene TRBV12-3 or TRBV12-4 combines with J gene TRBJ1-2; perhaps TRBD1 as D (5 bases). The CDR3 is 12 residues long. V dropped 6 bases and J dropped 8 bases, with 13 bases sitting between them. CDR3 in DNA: TGTGCCAGCAGCCCGGGGGGAGTGGGCTACACCTTC. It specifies CASSPGGVGYTF.

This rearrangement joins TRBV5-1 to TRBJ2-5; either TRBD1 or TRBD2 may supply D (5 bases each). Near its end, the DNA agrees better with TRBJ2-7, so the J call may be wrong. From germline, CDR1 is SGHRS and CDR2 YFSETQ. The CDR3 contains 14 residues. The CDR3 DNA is TGCGCCAGCAGCTGGGTTTCAGGGAGCGACGAGCAGTACTTC. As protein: CASSWVSGSDEQYF.

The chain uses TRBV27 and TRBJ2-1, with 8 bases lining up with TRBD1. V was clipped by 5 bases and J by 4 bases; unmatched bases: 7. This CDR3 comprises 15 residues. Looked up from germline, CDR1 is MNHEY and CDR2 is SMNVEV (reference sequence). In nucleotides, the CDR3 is TGTGCCAGCAGTCCCAGGGGGCTTCGATACAATGAGCAGTTCTTC. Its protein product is CASSPRGLRYNEQFF.

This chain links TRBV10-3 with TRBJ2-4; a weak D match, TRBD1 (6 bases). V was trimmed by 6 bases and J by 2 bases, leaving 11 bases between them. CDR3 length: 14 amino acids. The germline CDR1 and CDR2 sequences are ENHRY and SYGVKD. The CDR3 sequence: CAISAGETKNIQYF. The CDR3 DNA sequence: TGTGCCATCAGCGCAGGGGAAACCAAAAACATTCAGTACTTC.

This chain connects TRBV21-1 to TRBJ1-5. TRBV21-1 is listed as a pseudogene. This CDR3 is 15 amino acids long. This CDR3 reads CASSRGGGSNQPQHF. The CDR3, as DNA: TGTGCCAGCAGCAGGGGAGGGGGTAGCAATCAGCCCCAGCATTTT.

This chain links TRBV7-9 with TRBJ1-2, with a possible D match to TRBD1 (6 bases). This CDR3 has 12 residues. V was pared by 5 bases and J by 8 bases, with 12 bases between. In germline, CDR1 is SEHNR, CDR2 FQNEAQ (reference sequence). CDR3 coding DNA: TGTGCCAGCAGCGTACAGGGTTGGGGCTACACCTTC. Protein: CASSVQGWGYTF.

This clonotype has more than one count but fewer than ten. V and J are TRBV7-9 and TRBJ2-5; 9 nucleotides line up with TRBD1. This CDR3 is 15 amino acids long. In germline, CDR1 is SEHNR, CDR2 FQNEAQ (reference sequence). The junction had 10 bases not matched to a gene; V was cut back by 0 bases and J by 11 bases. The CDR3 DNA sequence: TGTGCCAGCAGCTTAGCCGGGACAGGGAGAACACAGCAGTACTTC. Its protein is CASSLAGTGRTQQYF.

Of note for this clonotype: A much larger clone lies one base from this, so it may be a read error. The CDR3 is CASRTLAGGYNEQFF. Written as DNA, the CDR3 is TGTGCCAGCAGGACACTAGCGGGAGGGTACAATGAGCAGTTCTTC. The chain links TRBV27 to TRBJ2-1; 13 bases align to TRBD2. The trim removed 6 bases at V and 4 bases at J, leaving 3 bases unmatched. This CDR3 has 15 amino acids. Germline V gene sequence: CDR1 MNHEY, CDR2 SMNVEV (reference sequence).

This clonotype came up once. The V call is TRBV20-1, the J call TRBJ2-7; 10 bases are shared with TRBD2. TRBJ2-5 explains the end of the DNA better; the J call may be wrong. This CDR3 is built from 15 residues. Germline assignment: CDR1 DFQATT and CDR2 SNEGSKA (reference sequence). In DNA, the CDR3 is TGCAGTGCTAGAGAACTAGCGGGACGTCAAGAGACCCAGTACTTC. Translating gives CSARELAGRQETQYF.

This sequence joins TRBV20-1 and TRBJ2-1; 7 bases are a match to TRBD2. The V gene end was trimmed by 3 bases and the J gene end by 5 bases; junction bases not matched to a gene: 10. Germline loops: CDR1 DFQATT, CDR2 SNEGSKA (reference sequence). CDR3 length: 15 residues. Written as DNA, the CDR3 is TGCAGTGCTAGTGGAGGCGGGAGTCTAAACAATGAGCAGTTCTTC. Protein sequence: CSASGGGSLNNEQFF.

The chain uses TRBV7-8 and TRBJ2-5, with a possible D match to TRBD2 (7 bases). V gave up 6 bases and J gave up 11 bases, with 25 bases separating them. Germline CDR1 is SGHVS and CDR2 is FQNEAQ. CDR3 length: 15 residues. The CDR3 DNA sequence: TGTGCCAGCAGGCAGGGAGGGGGAGTTGACAATGAGCAGTACTTC. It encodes CASRQGGGVDNEQYF.

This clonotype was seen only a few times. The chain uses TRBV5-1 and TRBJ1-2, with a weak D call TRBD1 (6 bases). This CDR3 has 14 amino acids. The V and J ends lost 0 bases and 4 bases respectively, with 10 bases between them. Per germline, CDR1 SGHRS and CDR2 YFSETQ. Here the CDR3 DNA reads TGCGCCAGCAGCTTGGGGACAGAGCGCTATGGCTACACCTTC. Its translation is CASSLGTERYGYTF.

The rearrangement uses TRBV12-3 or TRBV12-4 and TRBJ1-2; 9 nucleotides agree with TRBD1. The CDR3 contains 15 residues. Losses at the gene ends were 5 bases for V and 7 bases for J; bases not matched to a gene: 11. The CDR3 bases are TGTGCCAGCAGTGTAGGGACAGGGAAGTGGTTTGGCTACACCTTC. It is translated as CASSVGTGKWFGYTF.

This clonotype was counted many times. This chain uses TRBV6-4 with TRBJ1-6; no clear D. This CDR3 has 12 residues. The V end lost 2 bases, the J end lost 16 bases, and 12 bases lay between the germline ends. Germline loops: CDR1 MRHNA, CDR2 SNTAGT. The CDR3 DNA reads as TGTGCCAGCAGTGACCTGTCGGGCCCTCTCCACTTT. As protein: CASSDLSGPLHF.

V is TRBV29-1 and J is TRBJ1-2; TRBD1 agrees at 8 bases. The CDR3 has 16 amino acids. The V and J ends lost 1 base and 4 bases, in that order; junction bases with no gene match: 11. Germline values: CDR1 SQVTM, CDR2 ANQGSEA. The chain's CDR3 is CSVEAPAGGYGYGYTF. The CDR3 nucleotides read TGCAGCGTTGAAGCACCGGCAGGGGGCTACGGCTATGGCTACACCTTC.

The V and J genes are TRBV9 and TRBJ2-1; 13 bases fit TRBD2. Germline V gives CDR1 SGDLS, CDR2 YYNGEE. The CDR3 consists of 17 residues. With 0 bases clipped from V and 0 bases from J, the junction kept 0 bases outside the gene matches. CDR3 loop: CASSVGTSGSSYNEQFF. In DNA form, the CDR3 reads TGTGCCAGCAGCGTAGGGACTAGCGGGAGCTCCTACAATGAGCAGTTCTTC.

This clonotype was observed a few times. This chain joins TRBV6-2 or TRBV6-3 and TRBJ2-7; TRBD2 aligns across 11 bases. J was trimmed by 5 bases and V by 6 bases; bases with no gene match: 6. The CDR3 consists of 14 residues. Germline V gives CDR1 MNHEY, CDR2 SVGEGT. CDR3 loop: CASRRLAGLDEQYF. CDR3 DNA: TGTGCCAGCAGGAGACTAGCGGGATTGGACGAGCAGTACTTC.

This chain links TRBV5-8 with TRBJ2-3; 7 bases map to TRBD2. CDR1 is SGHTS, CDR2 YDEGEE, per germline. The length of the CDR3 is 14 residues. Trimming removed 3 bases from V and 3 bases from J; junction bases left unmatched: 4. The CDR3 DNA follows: TGTGCCAGCAGCTGGGACGGGGGGACAGATACGCAGTATTTT. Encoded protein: CASSWDGGTDTQYF. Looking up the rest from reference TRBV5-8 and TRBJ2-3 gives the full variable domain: EAGVTQSPTHLIKTRGQQATLRCSPISGHTSVYWYQQALGLGLQFLLWYDEGEERNRGNFPPRFSGRQFPNYSSELNVNALELEDSALYLCASSWDGGTDTQYFGPGTRLTVL.

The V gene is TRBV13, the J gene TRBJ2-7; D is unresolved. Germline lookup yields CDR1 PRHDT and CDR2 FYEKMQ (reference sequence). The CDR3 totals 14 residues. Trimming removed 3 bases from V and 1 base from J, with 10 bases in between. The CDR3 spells CASSFGRMSYEQYF. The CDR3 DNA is TGTGCCAGCAGCTTCGGAAGAATGTCCTACGAGCAGTACTTC.

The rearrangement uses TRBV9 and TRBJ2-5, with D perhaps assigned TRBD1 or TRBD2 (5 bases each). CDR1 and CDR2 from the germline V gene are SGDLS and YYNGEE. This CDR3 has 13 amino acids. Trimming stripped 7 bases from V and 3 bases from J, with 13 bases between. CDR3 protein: CASAFGAEETQYF. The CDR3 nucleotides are TGTGCCAGCGCGTTCGGGGCGGAAGAGACCCAGTACTTC.

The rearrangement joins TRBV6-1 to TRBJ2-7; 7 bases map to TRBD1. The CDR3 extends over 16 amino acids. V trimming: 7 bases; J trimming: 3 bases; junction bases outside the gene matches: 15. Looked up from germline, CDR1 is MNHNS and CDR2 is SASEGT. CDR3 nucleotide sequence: TGTGCCAGCACGGATGGCTCGACAGGGTCGGGCTACGAGCAGTACTTC. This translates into CASTDGSTGSGYEQYF.

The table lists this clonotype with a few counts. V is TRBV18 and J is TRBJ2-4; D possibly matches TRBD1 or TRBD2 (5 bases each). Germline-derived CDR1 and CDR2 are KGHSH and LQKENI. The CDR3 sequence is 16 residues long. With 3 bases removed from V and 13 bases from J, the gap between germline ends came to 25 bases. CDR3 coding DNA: TGTGCCAGCTCACCGCTAACCGGGACGTTGGACGATGAGCAGTACTTC. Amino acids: CASSPLTGTLDDEQYF.

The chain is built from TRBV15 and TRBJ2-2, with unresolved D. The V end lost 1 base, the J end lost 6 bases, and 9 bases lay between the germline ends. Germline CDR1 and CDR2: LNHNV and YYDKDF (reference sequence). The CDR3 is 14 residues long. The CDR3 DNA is TGTGCCACCAGCAGAGGGGGAAACGCCGGGGAGCTGTTTTTT. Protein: CATSRGGNAGELFF. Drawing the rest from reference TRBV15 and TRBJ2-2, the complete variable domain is DAMVIQNPRYQVTQFGKPVTLSCSQTLNHNVMYWYQQKSSQAPKLLFHYYDKDFNNEADTPDNFQSRRPNTSFCFLDIRSPGLGDTAMYLCATSRGGNAGELFFGEGSRLTVL.

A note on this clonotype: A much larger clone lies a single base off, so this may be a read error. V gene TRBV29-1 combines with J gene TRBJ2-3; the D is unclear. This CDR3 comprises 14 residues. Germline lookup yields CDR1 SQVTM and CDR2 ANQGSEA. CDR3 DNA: TGCAGCGTTGGAGGCTTTCAAAGCACGGATACGCAGTATTTT. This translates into CSVGGFQSTDTQYF.

The CDR3 spells CASSTGPTNEKLFF. The CDR3 DNA follows: TGCGCCAGCAGTACAGGGCCAACTAATGAAAAACTGTTTTTT. The V and J genes are TRBV4-1 and TRBJ1-4; maybe TRBD1 (6 bases). V lost 6 bases, J lost 0 bases, and 8 bases lay in between. The CDR3 is made up of 14 amino acids. The germline gives CDR1 MGHRA, CDR2 YSYEKL.